Following are 11 T cell receptor beta chains from one sample sequenced in a study of blood T cell repertoires in COVID-19. Profiled with immunoSEQ multiplex PCR; TCRdb holds only in-frame clones, not every one. The sample lists over 100,000 clones; about 89% were seen once. The specimen sequenced was peripheral blood. The receptors here all came from a man aged 55 to 70 with COVID-19, enrolled during active disease.

This chain connects TRBV11-2 to TRBJ2-3; TRBD2 is a possible D gene (6 bases). Germline CDR1 is SGHAT and CDR2 is FQNNGV. The CDR3 totals 16 residues. The V end was cut by 1 base, the J end by 1 base, with 12 bases between. The CDR3 spells CASSLAGASGTDTQYF. CDR3 bases: TGTGCCAGCAGCTTAGCCGGGGCTAGCGGCACAGATACGCAGTATTTT.

This sequence joins TRBV19 and TRBJ2-1, with D tentatively TRBD2 (8 bases). CDR1 LNHDA and CDR2 SQIVND come from the germline V gene (reference sequence). The CDR3 is 16 residues long. V was shortened by 4 bases and J by 7 bases, with 20 bases between the two germline ends. The CDR3 bases are TGTGCCAGTAGTACCCAGGGGGGACTAGTCATAAATGAGCAGTTCTTC. The encoded protein is CASSTQGGLVINEQFF.

The chain joins TRBV4-3 to TRBJ1-1; no clear D. The germline V and J ends were trimmed by 8 bases and 3 bases, with 13 bases remaining between them. Germline assignment: CDR1 LGHNA and CDR2 YSLEER. This CDR3 region has 13 residues. The CDR3 protein is CASSRSVDTEAFF. DNA of the CDR3: TGCGCCAGCTCGAGAAGTGTGGACACTGAAGCTTTCTTT.

CDR3 region: CASSPNGDGREPQHF. The CDR3 DNA sequence: TGCGCCAGCAGCCCCAACGGGGACGGGAGAGAGCCCCAGCATTTT. The chain links TRBV5-1 to TRBJ1-5; maybe TRBD1 (5 bases). Trimming took 4 bases from V and 8 from J, leaving 19 bases between them. The CDR3 is 15 amino acids. From germline, CDR1 is SGHRS and CDR2 YFSETQ.

This chain links TRBV28 with TRBJ1-5, with D hard to call. There are 14 residues in the CDR3. CDR1 is MDHEN and CDR2 is SYDVKM in the germline V gene. The V and J ends lost 1 base and 4 bases respectively, with 8 bases between them. The CDR3 region is CASSLSTGNQPQHF. Written as DNA, the CDR3 is TGTGCCAGCAGTTTATCTACGGGGAATCAGCCCCAGCATTTT.

This chain uses TRBV19 with TRBJ1-6, with 7 nucleotides matching TRBD1. Germline V gene sequence: CDR1 LNHDA, CDR2 SQIVND (reference sequence). This CDR3 is built from 15 residues. V shed 3 bases, J shed 10 bases, and the junction held 9 bases outside the gene matches. CDR3 loop: CASSIQGVGGSPLHF. DNA of the CDR3: TGTGCCAGTAGTATTCAGGGGGTGGGAGGCTCACCCCTCCACTTT. The full variable domain, with the rest looked up from reference TRBV19 and TRBJ1-6, is DGGITQSPKYLFRKEGQNVTLSCEQNLNHDAMYWYRQDPGQGLRLIYYSQIVNDFQKGDIAEGYSVSREKKESFPLTVTSAQKNPTAFYLCASSIQGVGGSPLHFGNGTRLTVT.

The V call is TRBV5-1, the J call TRBJ1-2; 8 bases are a match to TRBD1. The junction had 11 bases not matched to a gene; V was cut back by 4 bases and J by 6 bases. The CDR3 contains 15 residues. CDR1 and CDR2 from the germline V gene are SGHRS and YFSETQ. The CDR3 region is CASSTTGTGRDGYTF. Here the CDR3 DNA reads TGCGCCAGCAGCACGACGGGGACAGGAAGGGATGGCTACACCTTC.

The V gene is TRBV29-1, the J gene TRBJ1-2; D may be TRBD1 (5 bases). CDR3 length: 14 amino acids. Germline assignment: CDR1 SQVTM and CDR2 ANQGSEA. V lost 3 bases and J lost 3, with 14 bases in between. For the CDR3, the DNA is TGCAGCGTTGACCAACCTTCCAGGGACTATGGCTACACCTTC. Its translation: CSVDQPSRDYGYTF.

Only one count was recorded for this clone. V and J are TRBV18 and TRBJ2-7; weak D call: TRBD1 (5 bases). V lost 2 bases and J lost 5, with 7 bases in between. Looked up from germline, CDR1 is KGHSH and CDR2 is LQKENI. The CDR3 has 12 residues. The CDR3 reads CASSPGRDEQYF. Here the CDR3 DNA reads TGTGCCAGCTCACCAGGCAGGGACGAGCAGTACTTC. Combining the CDR3 with reference TRBV18 and TRBJ2-7 gives the whole variable domain NAGVMQNPRHLVRRRGQEARLRCSPMKGHSHVYWYRQLPEEGLKFMVYLQKENIIDESGMPKERFSAEFPKEGPSILRIQQVVRGDSAAYFCASSPGRDEQYFGPGTRLTVT.

V usage is TRBV9 and J usage is TRBJ1-6; 9 positions match TRBD1. The germline CDR1 and CDR2 sequences are SGDLS and YYNGEE. CDR3 length: 17 residues. V trimming: 1 base; J trimming: 6 bases; junction bases outside the gene matches: 8. CDR3 amino acids: CASSVSDRGIVNSPLHF. CDR3 coding DNA: TGTGCCAGCAGCGTATCCGACAGGGGGATAGTTAATTCACCCCTCCACTTT. Full variable domain (outside the CDR3, taken from reference TRBV9 and TRBJ1-6): DSGVTQTPKHLITATGQRVTLRCSPRSGDLSVYWYQQSLDQGLQFLIQYYNGEERAKGNILERFSAQQFPDLHSELNLSSLELGDSALYFCASSVSDRGIVNSPLHFGNGTRLTVT.

The V and J genes are TRBV12-3 or TRBV12-4 and TRBJ2-7; 7 bases agree with TRBD2. This CDR3 comprises 13 residues. The ends lost 5 bases at V and 4 bases at J; junction bases unmatched: 5. CDR3 in DNA: TGTGCCAGCAGTCAACTAGCGAAGTACGAGCAGTACTTC. Encoded protein: CASSQLAKYEQYF.